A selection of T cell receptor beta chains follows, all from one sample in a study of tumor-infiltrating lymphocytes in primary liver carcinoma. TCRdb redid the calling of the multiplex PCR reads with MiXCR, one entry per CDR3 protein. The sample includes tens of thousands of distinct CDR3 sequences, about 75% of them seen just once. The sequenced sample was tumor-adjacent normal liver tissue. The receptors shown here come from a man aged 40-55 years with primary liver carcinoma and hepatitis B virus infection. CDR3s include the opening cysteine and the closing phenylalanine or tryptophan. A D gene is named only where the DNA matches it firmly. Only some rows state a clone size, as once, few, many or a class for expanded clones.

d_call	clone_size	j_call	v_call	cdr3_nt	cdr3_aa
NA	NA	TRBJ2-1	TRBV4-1	TGCTCCAGCAGCCCGTTCGGTAACAACAACAATGGGCAGTTCTTC	CSSSPFGNNNNGQFF
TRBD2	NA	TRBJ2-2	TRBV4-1	TGCGCCAGCAGCCCTTATACTAGCGGAAGAGGGACCGGGAAGCTGTTTTTT	CASSPYTSGRGTGKLFF
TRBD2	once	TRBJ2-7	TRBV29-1	TGCAGCGTTCGTCGGGGGGTGAACGAGCAGTACTTC	CSVRRGVNEQYF
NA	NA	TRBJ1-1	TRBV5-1	TGCGCCAGCAGCTTGAACGGGGGGACGAGCACTGAAGCTTTCTTT	CASSLNGGTSTEAFF
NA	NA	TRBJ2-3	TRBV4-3	TGCGCCAGCAGCCGAGTAGTGGGAGATCCAGGTACGCAGTATTTT	CASSRVVGDPGTQYF
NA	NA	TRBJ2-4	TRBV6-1	TGTGCCAGCAGTGAAGTAACACTGGGAGCCAAAAACATTCAGTACTTC	CASSEVTLGAKNIQYF
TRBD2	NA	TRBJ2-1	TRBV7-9	TGTGCCAGAAGCTTTTCTCGCGGGAGGGCCATTGGTTTGATCGATGAGCGGTTCTTC	CARSFSRGRAIGLIDERFF
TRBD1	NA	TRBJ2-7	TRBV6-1	TGTGCCAGCAATCAGGGGGCCTGGTCCGAGCAGTACTTC	CASNQGAWSEQYF
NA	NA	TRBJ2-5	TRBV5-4	TGTGCCAGCAGCATAGGTCGGGAAGAGACACAGTACTTC	CASSIGREETQYF
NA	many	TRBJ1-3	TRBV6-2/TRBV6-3	TGTGCCAGCAGCCCTTTTGCCACCTCTGGAAACACCATATATTTT	CASSPFATSGNTIYF
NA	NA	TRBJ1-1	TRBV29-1	TGCAGCGCCGGGTACGGGCTGAAAACTGAAGCTTTCTTT	CSAGYGLKTEAFF
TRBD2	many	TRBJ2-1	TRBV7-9	TGTGCCAGCAGCTTGACTAGCTGGGGTGAGCAGTTCTTC	CASSLTSWGEQFF
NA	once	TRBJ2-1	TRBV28	TGTGCCAGCAGCCGAGGACAGCCCCAATGTCCCAACTCATACAATGAACAGTTCTTC	CASSRGQPQCPNSYNEQFF
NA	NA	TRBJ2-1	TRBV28	TGTGCCAGCAGTTTTCCCCCCCAACGGCGGCCTATGGGGTCCTACAATGAGCAGTTCTTC	CASSFPPQRRPMGSYNEQFF
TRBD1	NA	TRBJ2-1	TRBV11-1	TGTGCCGGCAGGGTGGGGACAGTCCTCTCCAATGAGCAGTTCTTC	CAGRVGTVLSNEQFF
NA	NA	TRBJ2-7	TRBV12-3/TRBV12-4	TGTGCCAGTCGACGAGGTTCCAGCTACGAGCAGTATTTC	CASRRGSSYEQYF
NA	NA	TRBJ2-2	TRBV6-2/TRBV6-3	TGTGCCAGCACTTACTTCTTAGGCGGGGAGCTGTTTTTC	CASTYFLGGELFF
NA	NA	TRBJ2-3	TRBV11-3	TGTGCCAGTAACTTAGTTGACGGAGATACGCTGTATTTT	CASNLVDGDTLYF
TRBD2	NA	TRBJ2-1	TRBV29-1	TGCAGCGTCCAAACCACTAGCGACAATGACCAGTTCTTC	CSVQTTSDNDQFF
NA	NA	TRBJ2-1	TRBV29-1	TGCAGGGCCCGCCCAGTGGGAAATGAGCAGTTCTTC	CRARPVGNEQFF
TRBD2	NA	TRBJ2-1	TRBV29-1	TGCAGCGTTGCGCTAGCGGACTACAATGAGCAGTTCTTC	CSVALADYNEQFF
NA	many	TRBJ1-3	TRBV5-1	TGCGCCAGCAGCTTGGACGGGCAGAACCCTGGAAACACCATATATTTT	CASSLDGQNPGNTIYF
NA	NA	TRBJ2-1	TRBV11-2	TGTGCCAGGAGCTACTCCCACAATGAGCAGTTCTTC	CARSYSHNEQFF
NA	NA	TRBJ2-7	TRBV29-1	TGCAGCATTCCTAGGACAGGAGGGTTTAATGAGCAGTACTTC	CSIPRTGGFNEQYF
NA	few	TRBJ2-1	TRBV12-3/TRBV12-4	TGTGCAGCACCTGGGGGGGGGGCTGGTGAGCAGTTCTTC	CAAPGGGAGEQFF
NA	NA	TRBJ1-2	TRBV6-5	TGTGCCAGCAGTTTCCAGGCGACAGGAGGCAATAACCATGGCTACACCTTC	CASSFQATGGNNHGYTF